This entry concerns a single T cell receptor beta chain. Germline assignment: CDR1 MGHDK and CDR2 SYGVNS. V lost 6 bases and J 10 bases, leaving 16 bases between the germline ends. The CDR3 length is 14 residues. Sequencing used immunoSEQ multiplex PCR; TCRdb keeps in-frame clones, though not all of them. The data contain about 220,000 clones, around 90% of them singletons. This record belongs to a study of blood T cell repertoires in COVID-19. Study details: COVID-19 samples, acute and convalescent, were from the United States, Italy and Spain.

Researchers sorted participants into cohorts using their self-reported clinical history. The sequence was obtained from a man aged 25-45 years who had been exposed to COVID-19. V is TRBV25-1 and J is TRBJ1-6, with a tentative D call TRBD1 (5 bases). Sequences were obtained from PBMCs or T cells enriched from blood (not recorded which). The chain's CDR3 is CASRGQQRGSPLHF. The CDR3 DNA is TGTGCCAGCAGGGGGCAGCAAAGGGGCTCACCCCTCCACTTT.